This is a list of T cell receptor beta chains from one sample in a study of blood T cell repertoires in COVID-19. Clones were sequenced by immunoSEQ multiplex PCR, and TCRdb holds only the in-frame ones, with some missing. The sample shows 100,000 to 150,000 clones, around nine tenths of them seen only once. Sequencing used PBMCs or T cells enriched from blood (not recorded which). Source of these receptors: a woman between 45 and 65 years old who had recovered from COVID-19. Both conserved end residues are part of each CDR3. The D gene is left open where the match is weak. The size field is filled for only some rows; it gives once, few, many or a size class.

j_call: TRBJ1-4; clone_size: NA; d_call: NA; v_call: TRBV30; cdr3_nt: TGTGCCTGGGCCCGGGACGGGGGGGAAAAACTGTTTTTT; cdr3_aa: CAWARDGGEKLFF
j_call: TRBJ1-3; clone_size: NA; d_call: TRBD1; v_call: TRBV7-2; cdr3_nt: TGTGCCAGCAGCGAGGGGACAGGGGCGTCTGGAAACACCATATATTTT; cdr3_aa: CASSEGTGASGNTIYF
j_call: TRBJ2-5; clone_size: medium-sized; d_call: TRBD2; v_call: TRBV10-3; cdr3_nt: TGTGCCATCAGTTCCGGAGCTTCCGGGACTAGCGGGAAGACCCAGTACTTC; cdr3_aa: CAISSGASGTSGKTQYF
j_call: TRBJ1-5; clone_size: once; d_call: TRBD1; v_call: TRBV16; cdr3_nt: TGTGCCAGCAGCCAATTGGTCGGGACAGATAGCAATCAGCCCCAGCATTTT; cdr3_aa: CASSQLVGTDSNQPQHF
j_call: TRBJ2-5; clone_size: NA; d_call: NA; v_call: TRBV6-4; cdr3_nt: TGTGCCAGCCTCAGTGACTACAACCAAGAGACCCAGTACTTC; cdr3_aa: CASLSDYNQETQYF
j_call: TRBJ1-5; clone_size: NA; d_call: TRBD1; v_call: TRBV5-5; cdr3_nt: TGTGCCAGCAGCTTCACCACAGGGGGCCGCAATCAGCCCCAGCATTTT; cdr3_aa: CASSFTTGGRNQPQHF
j_call: TRBJ2-3; clone_size: NA; d_call: TRBD2; v_call: TRBV4-1; cdr3_nt: TGCGCCAGCAGCCAAGAGGGGCGGGGGGGACGCACAGATACGCAGTATTTT; cdr3_aa: CASSQEGRGGRTDTQYF
j_call: TRBJ2-3; clone_size: NA; d_call: TRBD2; v_call: TRBV28; cdr3_nt: TGTGCCAGCAGTTACGGGGGGGCTCCCACAGATACGCAGTATTTT; cdr3_aa: CASSYGGAPTDTQYF
j_call: TRBJ1-2; clone_size: NA; d_call: NA; v_call: TRBV12-5; cdr3_nt: TGTGCTAGTGCCTTCTCGGAGGCAGATCCCCTCTATGGCTACACCTTC; cdr3_aa: CASAFSEADPLYGYTF
j_call: TRBJ1-1; clone_size: NA; d_call: NA; v_call: TRBV18; cdr3_nt: TGTGCCAGCTCCGAGCTTCGGAACACTGAAGCTTTCTTT; cdr3_aa: CASSELRNTEAFF
j_call: TRBJ2-7; clone_size: NA; d_call: TRBD1; v_call: TRBV5-6; cdr3_nt: TGTGCCAGCAGCTCAGCCGGGACAGGGGTCTCCGAGCAGTACTTC; cdr3_aa: CASSSAGTGVSEQYF
j_call: TRBJ2-3; clone_size: NA; d_call: TRBD2; v_call: TRBV9; cdr3_nt: TGTGCCAGCAGCGTAGTGTCTAGCGGGGGAAGCACAGATACGCAGTATTTT; cdr3_aa: CASSVVSSGGSTDTQYF
j_call: TRBJ2-2; clone_size: NA; d_call: TRBD2; v_call: TRBV6-2/TRBV6-3; cdr3_nt: TGTGCCAGCAGTTACTCGGGACTAGCGGGCGGGGAGCTGTTTTTT; cdr3_aa: CASSYSGLAGGELFF
j_call: TRBJ2-3; clone_size: once; d_call: TRBD1; v_call: TRBV18; cdr3_nt: TGTGCCAGCGCACCGACAGGGGAGACGCAGTATTTT; cdr3_aa: CASAPTGETQYF
j_call: TRBJ2-2; clone_size: NA; d_call: TRBD2; v_call: TRBV5-1; cdr3_nt: TGCGCCAGCAGCTCCGGACTAGCGGGGGCTAACACCGGGGAGCTGTTTTTT; cdr3_aa: CASSSGLAGANTGELFF
j_call: TRBJ2-7; clone_size: NA; d_call: NA; v_call: TRBV7-9; cdr3_nt: TGTGCCAGCAGCTTGCCCCGGCCTGGAGGCTACGAGCAGTACTTC; cdr3_aa: CASSLPRPGGYEQYF
j_call: TRBJ1-1; clone_size: NA; d_call: NA; v_call: TRBV10-3; cdr3_nt: TGTGCCATCAGTTCGGAGGGCGGGACCACTGAAGCTTTCTTT; cdr3_aa: CAISSEGGTTEAFF
j_call: TRBJ1-4; clone_size: NA; d_call: NA; v_call: TRBV5-1; cdr3_nt: TGCGCCAGCAGCTTGGCCGGGCAGGGTGGAGAAAAACTGTTTTTT; cdr3_aa: CASSLAGQGGEKLFF
j_call: TRBJ2-1; clone_size: NA; d_call: NA; v_call: TRBV3-1/TRBV3-2; cdr3_nt: TGTGCCAGCAGCCTCGGCCATCCAGGGGCCTACAATGAGCAGTTCTTC; cdr3_aa: CASSLGHPGAYNEQFF
j_call: TRBJ1-5; clone_size: NA; d_call: NA; v_call: TRBV19; cdr3_nt: TGTGCCAGCCGGGATAGCAATCAGCCCCAGCATTTT; cdr3_aa: CASRDSNQPQHF
j_call: TRBJ1-6; clone_size: NA; d_call: NA; v_call: TRBV2; cdr3_nt: TGTGCCAGCAGTGAAGCGGGGGGAGTTTATAATTCACCCCTCCACTTT; cdr3_aa: CASSEAGGVYNSPLHF
j_call: TRBJ2-3; clone_size: NA; d_call: TRBD1; v_call: TRBV5-1; cdr3_nt: TGCGCCAGCAGCGGGACAGGGGCCCGCACAGATACGCAGTATTTT; cdr3_aa: CASSGTGARTDTQYF
j_call: TRBJ1-6; clone_size: NA; d_call: NA; v_call: TRBV27; cdr3_nt: TGTGCCAGCAGTTTATTTCCGAGCTCCTATAATTCACCCCTCCACTTT; cdr3_aa: CASSLFPSSYNSPLHF
j_call: TRBJ1-1; clone_size: NA; d_call: NA; v_call: TRBV5-1; cdr3_nt: TGCGCCAGCTCCCAGGGCGATGGTGGGACTGAAGCTTTCTTT; cdr3_aa: CASSQGDGGTEAFF
j_call: TRBJ2-7; clone_size: NA; d_call: NA; v_call: TRBV5-8; cdr3_nt: TGTGCCAGCAGCTTCCAGGGGTACGAGCAGTACTTC; cdr3_aa: CASSFQGYEQYF
j_call: TRBJ2-7; clone_size: NA; d_call: TRBD1; v_call: TRBV19; cdr3_nt: TGTGCCAGTAGTATAGATATGAACCGGGACAGAAATTACGAGCAGTACTTC; cdr3_aa: CASSIDMNRDRNYEQYF
j_call: TRBJ2-1; clone_size: NA; d_call: NA; v_call: TRBV10-1; cdr3_nt: TGCGCCAGCAGTGATCCAGGGGACAATGAGCAGTTCTTC; cdr3_aa: CASSDPGDNEQFF
j_call: TRBJ2-3; clone_size: once; d_call: TRBD1; v_call: TRBV11-3; cdr3_nt: TGTGCCAGCAGCCGTACAGGGGCCGGCACAGATACGCAGTATTTT; cdr3_aa: CASSRTGAGTDTQYF
j_call: TRBJ1-2; clone_size: NA; d_call: NA; v_call: TRBV5-6; cdr3_nt: TGTGCCAGCAGCAAAACAGGTGACTATGGCTACACCTTC; cdr3_aa: CASSKTGDYGYTF
j_call: TRBJ1-4; clone_size: NA; d_call: NA; v_call: TRBV5-8; cdr3_nt: TGTGCCAGCAGCTTGAGTCGGGGTGCAACTAATGAAAAACTGTTTTTT; cdr3_aa: CASSLSRGATNEKLFF
j_call: TRBJ2-7; clone_size: NA; d_call: TRBD1; v_call: TRBV6-5; cdr3_nt: TGTGCCAGCAGCCGGACAGGGACCTACGAGCAGTACTTC; cdr3_aa: CASSRTGTYEQYF
j_call: TRBJ1-5; clone_size: NA; d_call: NA; v_call: TRBV7-9; cdr3_nt: TGTGCCAGCAGGATGGGACTGGATGGCAATCAGCCCCAGCATTTT; cdr3_aa: CASRMGLDGNQPQHF
j_call: TRBJ2-5; clone_size: NA; d_call: NA; v_call: TRBV11-3; cdr3_nt: TGTGCCAGCAGCGCCCAAGTAGACTCGACCCAGTACTTC; cdr3_aa: CASSAQVDSTQYF
j_call: TRBJ1-5; clone_size: NA; d_call: NA; v_call: TRBV7-2; cdr3_nt: TGTGCCAGCTCCAGGGGTGGGGATCAGCCCCAGCATTTT; cdr3_aa: CASSRGGDQPQHF
j_call: TRBJ1-5; clone_size: NA; d_call: TRBD1; v_call: TRBV27; cdr3_nt: TGTGCCAGCCGATTGACAGGGCCCAATCAGCCCCAGCATTTT; cdr3_aa: CASRLTGPNQPQHF
j_call: TRBJ1-1; clone_size: NA; d_call: NA; v_call: TRBV18; cdr3_nt: TGTGCCGGGCGGGGGGGTATGAGCACTGAAGCTTTCTTT; cdr3_aa: CAGRGGMSTEAFF
j_call: TRBJ1-5; clone_size: NA; d_call: NA; v_call: TRBV6-1; cdr3_nt: TGTGCCAGCAGTGAACCCTCCGGCACAGGCCCCAATCAGCCCCAGCATTTT; cdr3_aa: CASSEPSGTGPNQPQHF
j_call: TRBJ1-1; clone_size: NA; d_call: NA; v_call: TRBV6-6; cdr3_nt: TGTGCCAGCAGCCCCAGAGGAGCGAACACTGAAGCTTTCTTT; cdr3_aa: CASSPRGANTEAFF
j_call: TRBJ1-2; clone_size: NA; d_call: NA; v_call: TRBV18; cdr3_nt: TGTGCCAGCTCACCGCCGGGCAGGGATGCTGGCTACACCTTC; cdr3_aa: CASSPPGRDAGYTF
j_call: TRBJ2-1; clone_size: NA; d_call: NA; v_call: TRBV19; cdr3_nt: TGTGCCAGTAGCCCGGACAGTTTTAATGAGCAGTTCTTC; cdr3_aa: CASSPDSFNEQFF
j_call: TRBJ2-5; clone_size: NA; d_call: NA; v_call: TRBV11-2; cdr3_nt: TGTGCCAGCACCTATTCGACGGATACAGGGATAGAGACCCAGTACTTC; cdr3_aa: CASTYSTDTGIETQYF
j_call: TRBJ2-7; clone_size: NA; d_call: TRBD1; v_call: TRBV7-8; cdr3_nt: TGTGCCAGCAGCTTACCGACAGGGGGGTACGAGCAGTACTTC; cdr3_aa: CASSLPTGGYEQYF
j_call: TRBJ1-1; clone_size: NA; d_call: TRBD1; v_call: TRBV9; cdr3_nt: TGTGCCAGCAGCGTAGCTTTGGGACAGGGATCCACTGAAGCTTTCTTT; cdr3_aa: CASSVALGQGSTEAFF
j_call: TRBJ2-2; clone_size: NA; d_call: TRBD1; v_call: TRBV9; cdr3_nt: TGTGCCAGCAGCGCCCGGGACAGGGTCTCCACCGGGGAGCTGTTTTTT; cdr3_aa: CASSARDRVSTGELFF
j_call: TRBJ1-6; clone_size: NA; d_call: TRBD1; v_call: TRBV3-1/TRBV3-2; cdr3_nt: TGTGCCAGCAGCCGCGCGGGACAGGGGAATTCACCCCTCCACTTT; cdr3_aa: CASSRAGQGNSPLHF
j_call: TRBJ2-7; clone_size: NA; d_call: NA; v_call: TRBV5-4; cdr3_nt: TGTGCCAGCAGCTCAACAGGGTCCTACGAGCAGTACTTC; cdr3_aa: CASSSTGSYEQYF
j_call: TRBJ1-1; clone_size: NA; d_call: TRBD1; v_call: TRBV29-1; cdr3_nt: TGCAGCGTGCGGACAGGAGGAACAAATGAAGCTTTCTTT; cdr3_aa: CSVRTGGTNEAFF
j_call: TRBJ1-3; clone_size: NA; d_call: TRBD1; v_call: TRBV5-1; cdr3_nt: TGCGCCAGCAGCTTGGGAACAGGGGTCTACTCTGGAAACACCATATATTTT; cdr3_aa: CASSLGTGVYSGNTIYF
j_call: TRBJ2-7; clone_size: NA; d_call: NA; v_call: TRBV2; cdr3_nt: TGTGCCAGCATCATCTACTCCTACGAGCAGTACTTC; cdr3_aa: CASIIYSYEQYF